A selection of T cell receptor beta chains follows, all from one sample in a study of technical replicates of blood from a few donors. Repertoires were generated with immunoSEQ multiplex PCR, while TCRdb's copy carries only in-frame clones and drops some. The data show about 69,000 clones, over 75% seen once. Sequencing was done on a sample of PBMCs. The receptors originated from a human donor in good health. Some clones in this sample may be carry-over from other donors' samples. Both conserved end residues are part of each CDR3. A D gene is named only where the DNA matches it firmly. Size is omitted from some rows. Given values are once, few, many or a class for expanded clones.

CDR3,DNA,V,length,D,size,J
CASSQTSGEQYF,TGCGCCAGCAGCCAGACCTCGGGAGAGCAGTACTTC,TRBV4-3,12,.,once,TRBJ2-7
CASTKGAGGPYNEQFF,TGTGCCAGCACCAAGGGGGCGGGAGGGCCCTACAATGAGCAGTTCTTC,TRBV9,16,TRBD2,.,TRBJ2-1
CASSLTGLGDTQYF,TGTGCCAGCAGCTTGACGGGTTTGGGAGATACGCAGTATTTT,TRBV7-2,14,.,.,TRBJ2-3
CASSRPRTSEYEQYF,TGTGCCAGCAGCCGGCCTAGGACTAGCGAGTACGAGCAGTACTTC,TRBV6-5,15,TRBD2,.,TRBJ2-7
CASSSGASGNTIYF,TGCGCCAGCAGCTCAGGGGCCTCTGGAAACACCATATATTTT,TRBV5-1,14,.,.,TRBJ1-3
CASSQGGSGSSYEQYF,TGTGCCAGCAGCCAAGGGGGTAGCGGCAGCTCCTACGAGCAGTACTTC,TRBV14,16,.,.,TRBJ2-7
CASRFSSGGLGQETQYF,TGTGCCAGCAGGTTTTCTAGCGGGGGACTCGGCCAAGAGACCCAGTACTTC,TRBV13,17,TRBD2,.,TRBJ2-5
CASSLSFGENPIYEQYF,TGTGCCAGCAGCTTAAGTTTTGGGGAGAACCCGATCTACGAGCAGTACTTC,TRBV7-9,17,.,.,TRBJ2-7
CSVSRDRGLNTEAFF,TGCAGCGTCTCCCGGGACAGGGGACTAAACACTGAAGCTTTCTTT,TRBV29-1,15,TRBD1,.,TRBJ1-1
CASSLRQTNSPLHF,TGTGCCAGCAGCTTAAGACAGACAAATTCACCCCTCCACTTT,TRBV7-3,14,.,.,TRBJ1-6
CASSLVLAGGLETQYF,TGCGCCAGCAGCTTGGTTTTGGCGGGGGGGCTGGAGACCCAGTACTTC,TRBV5-1,16,TRBD2,.,TRBJ2-5
CASSLGQMNTEAFF,TGTGCCAGCAGCTTAGGACAGATGAACACTGAAGCTTTCTTT,TRBV7-9,14,.,.,TRBJ1-1
CASRSLRNEQFF,TGTGCCAGCAGATCGTTGCGGAATGAGCAGTTCTTC,TRBV27,12,.,.,TRBJ2-1
CASSKTSGGANHEQYF,TGTGCCAGCAGCAAGACTAGCGGGGGGGCTAACCACGAGCAGTACTTC,TRBV5-4,16,TRBD2,.,TRBJ2-7
CASSLRLAGYNEQFF,TGTGCCAGCAGCTTGCGACTAGCGGGATACAATGAGCAGTTCTTC,TRBV5-4,15,TRBD2,.,TRBJ2-1
CAISDKLIGTYNEQFF,TGTGCCATCAGTGACAAACTAATCGGGACTTACAATGAGCAGTTCTTC,TRBV10-3,16,.,.,TRBJ2-1
CASSQGWASGSYEQYF,TGTGCCAGCAGCCAAGGTTGGGCTAGCGGGAGTTACGAGCAGTACTTC,TRBV14,16,TRBD2,.,TRBJ2-7
CASEIRVRETQYF,TGTGCCAGCGAAATCCGGGTCCGGGAGACCCAGTACTTC,TRBV6-5,13,.,.,TRBJ2-5
CASSLGQGRTDTQYF,TGTGCCAGCAGCTTAGGGCAGGGTAGGACAGATACGCAGTATTTT,TRBV7-2,15,.,few,TRBJ2-3
CASSSGETQYF,TGTGCCAGCAGCTCCGGGGAGACCCAGTACTTC,TRBV11-3,11,.,.,TRBJ2-5
CASSQDSLAGAIGDYEQYF,TGCGCCAGCAGCCAAGACAGCCTAGCGGGGGCCATCGGGGACTACGAGCAGTACTTC,TRBV4-1,19,TRBD2,.,TRBJ2-7
CASSLTGTSGLYEQYF,TGTGCCAGCAGCCTAACCGGGACTAGCGGACTCTACGAGCAGTACTTC,TRBV21-1,16,.,.,TRBJ2-7